This T cell receptor beta chain was sequenced during a study of blood T cells in healthy people across ages. Study-wide points: Total diversity from one million sequenced T cells was likely underestimated. CMV status of donors was not determined, possibly confounding expanded clonotype changes.

There were healthy Caucasian individuals from Russia, aged roughly 6 to 95, serving as donors. Every donor contributed roughly 10 milliliters of peripheral blood by blood draw. The CDR3 totals 16 residues. The V and J ends lost 8 bases and 7 bases, in that order; junction bases with no gene match: 12. CDR1 MNHEY and CDR2 SMNVEV come from the germline V gene (reference sequence). As concerns this clonotype: Its target is not known.

A second PCR, run for about 7 to 11 cycles, used a sample-barcoded 5' primer plus a J-beta primer mix. MiXCR, applied by TCRdb to the 5' RACE reads, yields one record per CDR3 protein. This sample yields 1.5 million to 2 million distinct CDR3 sequences, of which less than 50% are seen a single time; roughly 2.1% belongs to the top ten. Sequencing was done on a sample of blood. The receptor was derived from a woman aged 35 to 49 in good health. This sequence joins TRBV27 and TRBJ2-1; 12 nucleotides match TRBD2. CDR3 sequence reads: CASSRLAGASGNEQFF. The CDR3 region has the DNA TGTGCCAGCTCGAGACTAGCGGGGGCGTCGGGGAATGAGCAGTTCTTC.